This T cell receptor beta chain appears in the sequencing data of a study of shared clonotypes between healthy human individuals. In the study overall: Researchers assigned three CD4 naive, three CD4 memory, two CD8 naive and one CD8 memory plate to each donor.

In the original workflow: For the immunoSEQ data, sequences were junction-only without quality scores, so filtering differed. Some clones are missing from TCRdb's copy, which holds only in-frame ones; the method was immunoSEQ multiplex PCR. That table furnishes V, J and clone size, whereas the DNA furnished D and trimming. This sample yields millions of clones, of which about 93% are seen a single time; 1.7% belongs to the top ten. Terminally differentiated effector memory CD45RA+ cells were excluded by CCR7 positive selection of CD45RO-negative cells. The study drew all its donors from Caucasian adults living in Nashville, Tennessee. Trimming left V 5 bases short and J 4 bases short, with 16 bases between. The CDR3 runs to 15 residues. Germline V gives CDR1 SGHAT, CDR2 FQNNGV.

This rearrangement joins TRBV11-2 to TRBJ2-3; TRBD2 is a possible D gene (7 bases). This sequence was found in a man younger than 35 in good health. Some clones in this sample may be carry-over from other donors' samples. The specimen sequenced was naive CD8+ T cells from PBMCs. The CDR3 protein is CASSESGGEADTQYF. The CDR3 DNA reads TGTGCCAGCAGCGAATCGGGGGGCGAGGCAGATACGCAGTATTTT. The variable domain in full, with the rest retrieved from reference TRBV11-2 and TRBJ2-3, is EAGVAQSPRYKIIEKRQSVAFWCNPISGHATLYWYQQILGQGPKLLIQFQNNGVVDDSQLPKDRFSAERLKGVDSTLKIQPAKLEDSAVYLCASSESGGEADTQYFGPGTRLTVL.